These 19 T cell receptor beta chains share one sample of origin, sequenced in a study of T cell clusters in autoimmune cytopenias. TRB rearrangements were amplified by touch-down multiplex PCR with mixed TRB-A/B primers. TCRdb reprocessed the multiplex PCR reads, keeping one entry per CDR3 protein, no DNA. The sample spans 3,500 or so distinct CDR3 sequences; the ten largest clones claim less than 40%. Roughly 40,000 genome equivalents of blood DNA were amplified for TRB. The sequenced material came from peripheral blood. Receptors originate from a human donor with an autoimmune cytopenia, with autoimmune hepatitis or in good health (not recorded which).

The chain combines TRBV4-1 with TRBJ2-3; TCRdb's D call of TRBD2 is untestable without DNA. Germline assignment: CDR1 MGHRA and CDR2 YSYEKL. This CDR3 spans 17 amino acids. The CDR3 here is CASSQNVAGGPPDTQYF.

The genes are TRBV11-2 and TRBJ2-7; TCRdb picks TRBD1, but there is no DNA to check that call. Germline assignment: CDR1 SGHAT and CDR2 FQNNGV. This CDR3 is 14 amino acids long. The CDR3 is CASSYGGGKDEQYF. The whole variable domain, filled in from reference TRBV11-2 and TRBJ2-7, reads EAGVAQSPRYKIIEKRQSVAFWCNPISGHATLYWYQQILGQGPKLLIQFQNNGVVDDSQLPKDRFSAERLKGVDSTLKIQPAKLEDSAVYLCASSYGGGKDEQYFGPGTRLTVT.

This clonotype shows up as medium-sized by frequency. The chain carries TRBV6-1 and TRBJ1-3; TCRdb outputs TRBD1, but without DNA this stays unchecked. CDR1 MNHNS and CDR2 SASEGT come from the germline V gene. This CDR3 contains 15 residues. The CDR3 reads CASRATGGEGNTIYF.

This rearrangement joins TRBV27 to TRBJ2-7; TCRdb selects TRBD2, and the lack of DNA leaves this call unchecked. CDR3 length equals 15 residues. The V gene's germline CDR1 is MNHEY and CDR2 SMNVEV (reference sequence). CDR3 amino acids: CASSLLGDSVYEQYF.

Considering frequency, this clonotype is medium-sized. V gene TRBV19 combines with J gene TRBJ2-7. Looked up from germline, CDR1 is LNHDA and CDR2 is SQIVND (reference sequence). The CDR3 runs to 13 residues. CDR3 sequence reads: CASSMRHLYEQYF.

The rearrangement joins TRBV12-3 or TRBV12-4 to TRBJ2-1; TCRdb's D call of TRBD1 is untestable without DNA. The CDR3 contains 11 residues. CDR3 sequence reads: CASSPGTAQFF.

CDR3 region: CASRLGPSSYNEQFF. The chain uses TRBV11-2 and TRBJ2-1; TCRdb gives TRBD2 as the D gene, but with no DNA this cannot be confirmed. CDR3 length equals 15 residues. Germline-derived CDR1 and CDR2 are SGHAT and FQNNGV.

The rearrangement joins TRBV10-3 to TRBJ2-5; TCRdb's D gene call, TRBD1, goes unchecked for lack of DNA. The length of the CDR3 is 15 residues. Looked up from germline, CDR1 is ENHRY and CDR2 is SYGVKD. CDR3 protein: CAISESKGRVETQYF.

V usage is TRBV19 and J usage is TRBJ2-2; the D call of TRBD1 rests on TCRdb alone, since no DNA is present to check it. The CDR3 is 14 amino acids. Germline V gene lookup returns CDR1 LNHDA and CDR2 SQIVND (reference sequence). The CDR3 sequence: CAGSDRPNTGELFF.

CDR3 residues: CASSLGQAGANVLTF. The rearrangement joins TRBV18 to TRBJ2-6; the D gene TCRdb calls, TRBD1, cannot be checked with no DNA. Germline V gene lookup returns CDR1 KGHSH and CDR2 LQKENI. This CDR3 region has 15 residues.

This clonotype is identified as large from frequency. The CDR3 here is CASSVGGVLITGELFF. The chain combines TRBV5-1 with TRBJ2-2; TCRdb proposes TRBD2, but this gene call is untestable without DNA. In germline, CDR1 is SGHRS, CDR2 YFSETQ. The CDR3 is 16 amino acids.

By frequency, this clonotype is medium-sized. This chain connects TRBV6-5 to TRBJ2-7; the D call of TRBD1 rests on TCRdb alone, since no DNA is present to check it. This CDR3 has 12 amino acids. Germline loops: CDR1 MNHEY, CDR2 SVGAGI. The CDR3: CASSLTGGEQYF.

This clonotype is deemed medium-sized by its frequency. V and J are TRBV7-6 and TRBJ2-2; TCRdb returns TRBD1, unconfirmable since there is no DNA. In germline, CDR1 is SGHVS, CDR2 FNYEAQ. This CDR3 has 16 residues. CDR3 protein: CASSLEGREGTGELFF.

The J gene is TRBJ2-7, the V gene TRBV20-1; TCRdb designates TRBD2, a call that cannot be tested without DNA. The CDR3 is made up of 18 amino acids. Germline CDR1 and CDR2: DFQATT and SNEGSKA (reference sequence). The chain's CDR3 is CSARDFSGRDSSSYEQYF.

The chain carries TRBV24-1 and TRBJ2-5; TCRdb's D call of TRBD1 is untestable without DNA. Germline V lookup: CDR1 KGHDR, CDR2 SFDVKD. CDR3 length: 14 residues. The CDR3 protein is CATSESGLGETQYF.

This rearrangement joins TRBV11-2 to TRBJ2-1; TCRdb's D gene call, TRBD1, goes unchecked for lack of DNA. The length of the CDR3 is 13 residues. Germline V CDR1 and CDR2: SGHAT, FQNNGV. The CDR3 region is CASSPAWGYEQFF.

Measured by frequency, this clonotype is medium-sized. CDR3 region: CASSESGVGDTQYF. The J gene is TRBJ2-3, the V gene TRBV19; TCRdb selects TRBD2, and the lack of DNA leaves this call unchecked. Germline V gene sequence: CDR1 LNHDA, CDR2 SQIVND (reference sequence). This CDR3 region has 14 residues.

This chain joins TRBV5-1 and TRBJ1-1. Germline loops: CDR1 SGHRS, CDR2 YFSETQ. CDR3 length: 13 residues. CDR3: CASSFTGGSEAFF.

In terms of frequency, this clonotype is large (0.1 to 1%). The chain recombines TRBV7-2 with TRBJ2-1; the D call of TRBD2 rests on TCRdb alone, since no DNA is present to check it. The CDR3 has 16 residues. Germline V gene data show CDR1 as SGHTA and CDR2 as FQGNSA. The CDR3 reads CASSALAGGTYNEQFF.